This TCR beta chain was recovered during a study of cytomegalovirus exposure and HLA in healthy donors. PCR was performed using 60 Vbeta and 13 Jbeta primers. Produced via immunoSEQ multiplex PCR; TCRdb's table is partial and in-frame only. The sample yields over 150,000 clones, roughly 76% seen once. This CDR3 region has 12 residues. Per the germline V gene, CDR1 is SNHLY and CDR2 is FYNNEI. V shed 6 bases and J shed 5 bases, with 10 bases lying between them. This clone was observed once. The antigen is unknown. Findings and limits, study-wide: After further analysis at a later stage, around 17,000 TCR beta sequences were associated with HLA alleles at 0.05 false discovery rate.

The J gene is TRBJ1-2, the V gene TRBV2; D might be TRBD1 (6 bases). The TCR sequence derives from a human donor in good health. Sequencing used PBMCs. This CDR3 is CASRGTTYGYTF. CDR3 DNA: TGTGCCAGCAGGGGGACAACTTATGGCTACACCTTC.